This T cell receptor (beta chain) was sequenced for a study of T cell responses to AZD1222 COVID-19 vaccine. Libraries were prepared by immunoSEQ multiplex PCR; TCRdb keeps only in-frame clonotypes and omits some of them. Of some 120,000 clones in the sample, about nine tenths were seen once. The sample here was peripheral blood, taken on day 0 of MenACWY control vaccination. The source of this sequence is an adult in good health.

CDR3 sequence (DNA): TGTGCCAGCAGTTACATTGGGTGGGGCGAGCAGTACTTC. It codes for CASSYIGWGEQYF. The genes are TRBV6-5 and TRBJ2-7; D gene unclear. Trimming cost V 2 bases and J 6 bases, with 11 bases left between them. Looked up from germline, CDR1 is MNHEY and CDR2 is SVGAGI. The CDR3 is made up of 13 amino acids.